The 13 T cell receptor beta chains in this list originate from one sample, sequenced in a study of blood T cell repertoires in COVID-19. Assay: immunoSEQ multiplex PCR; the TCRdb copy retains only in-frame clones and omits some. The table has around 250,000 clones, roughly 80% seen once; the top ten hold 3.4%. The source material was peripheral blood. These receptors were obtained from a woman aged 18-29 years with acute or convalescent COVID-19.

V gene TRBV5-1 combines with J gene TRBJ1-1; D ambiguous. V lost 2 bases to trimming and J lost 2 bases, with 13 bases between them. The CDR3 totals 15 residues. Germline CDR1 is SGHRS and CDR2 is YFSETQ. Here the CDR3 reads CASSLTTRGNTEAFF. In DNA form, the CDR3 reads TGCGCCAGCAGCTTAACCACCCGCGGAAACACTGAAGCTTTCTTT.

CDR3 coding DNA: TGTGCCAGCAGCTTAGCGGGAGGCCTTTATACCGGGGAGCTGTTTTTT. This sequence encodes CASSLAGGLYTGELFF. The chain is built from TRBV7-6 and TRBJ2-2; possibly TRBD2 for D (6 bases). The germline V and J ends were trimmed by 0 bases and 5 bases, with 13 bases remaining between them. Germline V lookup: CDR1 SGHVS, CDR2 FNYEAQ. The CDR3 is made up of 16 amino acids.

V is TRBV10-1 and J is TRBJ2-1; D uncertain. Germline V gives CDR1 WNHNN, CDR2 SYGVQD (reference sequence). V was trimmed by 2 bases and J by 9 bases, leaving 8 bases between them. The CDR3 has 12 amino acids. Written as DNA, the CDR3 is TGCGCCAGCAGTGAGGGAGTGAGTGAGCAGTTCTTC. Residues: CASSEGVSEQFF.

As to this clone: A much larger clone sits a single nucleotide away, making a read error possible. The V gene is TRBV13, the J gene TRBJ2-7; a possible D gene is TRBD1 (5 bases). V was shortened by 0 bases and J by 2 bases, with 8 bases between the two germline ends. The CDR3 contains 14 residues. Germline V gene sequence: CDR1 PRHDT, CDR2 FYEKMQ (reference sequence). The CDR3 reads CASSLGRVAYEQYF. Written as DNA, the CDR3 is TGTGCCAGCAGCTTAGGCAGGGTGGCCTACGAGCAGTACTTC. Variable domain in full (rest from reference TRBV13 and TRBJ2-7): AAGVIQSPRHLIKEKRETATLKCYPIPRHDTVYWYQQGPGQDPQFLISFYEKMQSDKGSIPDRFSAQQFSDYHSELNMSSLELGDSALYFCASSLGRVAYEQYFGPGTRLTVT.

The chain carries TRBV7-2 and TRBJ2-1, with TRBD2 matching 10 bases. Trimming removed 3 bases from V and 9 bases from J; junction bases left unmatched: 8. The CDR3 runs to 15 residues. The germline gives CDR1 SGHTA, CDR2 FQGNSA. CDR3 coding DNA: TGTGCCAGCAGCTTCCGGCTAGCGGGAGCTGGTGAGCAGTTCTTC. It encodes CASSFRLAGAGEQFF.

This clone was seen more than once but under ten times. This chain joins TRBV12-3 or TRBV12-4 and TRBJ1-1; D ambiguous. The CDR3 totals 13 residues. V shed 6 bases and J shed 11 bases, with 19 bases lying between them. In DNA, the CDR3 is TGTGCCAGCAGCCCCACTGGCCAGATCGGGGCTTTCTTT. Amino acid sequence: CASSPTGQIGAFF.

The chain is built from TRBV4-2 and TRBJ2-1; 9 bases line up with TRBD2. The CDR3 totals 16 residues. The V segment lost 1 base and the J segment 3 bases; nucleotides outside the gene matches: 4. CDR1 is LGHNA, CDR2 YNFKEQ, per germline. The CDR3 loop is CASSQASSGNYNEQFF. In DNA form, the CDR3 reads TGTGCCAGCAGCCAAGCATCTAGCGGGAACTACAATGAGCAGTTCTTC.

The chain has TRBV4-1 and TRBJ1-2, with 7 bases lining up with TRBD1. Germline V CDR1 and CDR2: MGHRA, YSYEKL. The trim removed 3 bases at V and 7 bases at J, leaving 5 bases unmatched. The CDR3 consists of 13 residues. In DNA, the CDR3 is TGCGCCAGCAGCCACGAACACAGGGGTGGCTACACCTTC. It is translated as CASSHEHRGGYTF.

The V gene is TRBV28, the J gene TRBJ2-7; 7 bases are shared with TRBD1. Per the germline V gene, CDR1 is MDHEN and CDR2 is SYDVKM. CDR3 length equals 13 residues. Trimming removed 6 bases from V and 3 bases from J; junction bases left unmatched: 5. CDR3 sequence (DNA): TGTGCCAGCAGCCAAAGGGACAGCTACGAGCAGTACTTC. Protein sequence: CASSQRDSYEQYF.

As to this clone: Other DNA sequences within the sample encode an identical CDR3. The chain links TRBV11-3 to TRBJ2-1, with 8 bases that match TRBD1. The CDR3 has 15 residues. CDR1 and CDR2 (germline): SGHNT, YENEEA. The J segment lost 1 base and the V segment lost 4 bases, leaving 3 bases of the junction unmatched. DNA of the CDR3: TGTGCCAGCAGCTCCGGGACAGGTTCCTACAATGAGCAGTTCTTC. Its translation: CASSSGTGSYNEQFF. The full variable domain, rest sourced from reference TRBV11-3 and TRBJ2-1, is EAGVVQSPRYKIIEKKQPVAFWCNPISGHNTLYWYLQNLGQGPELLIRYENEEAVDDSQLPKDRFSAERLKGVDSTLKIQPAELGDSAVYLCASSSGTGSYNEQFFGPGTRLTVL.

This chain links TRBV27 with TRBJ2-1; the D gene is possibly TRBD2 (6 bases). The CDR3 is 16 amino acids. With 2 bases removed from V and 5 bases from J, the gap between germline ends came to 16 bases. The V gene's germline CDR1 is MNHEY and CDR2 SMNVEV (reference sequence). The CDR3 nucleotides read TGTGCCAGCAGTTTAACTACCGGGAGAAGAGACAATGAGCAGTTCTTC. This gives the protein CASSLTTGRRDNEQFF.

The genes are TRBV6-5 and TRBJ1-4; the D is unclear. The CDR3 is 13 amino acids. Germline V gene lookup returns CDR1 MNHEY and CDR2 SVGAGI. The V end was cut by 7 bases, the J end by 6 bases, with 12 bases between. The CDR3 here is CASTEWAYEKLFF. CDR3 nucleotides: TGTGCCAGCACCGAGTGGGCGTATGAAAAACTGTTTTTT.

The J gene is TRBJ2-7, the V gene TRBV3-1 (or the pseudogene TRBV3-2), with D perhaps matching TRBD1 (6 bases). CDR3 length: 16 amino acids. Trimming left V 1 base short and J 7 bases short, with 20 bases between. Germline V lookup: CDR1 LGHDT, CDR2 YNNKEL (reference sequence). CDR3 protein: CASSQATQGSGGEQYF. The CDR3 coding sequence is TGTGCCAGCAGCCAAGCCACGCAGGGGAGTGGGGGTGAGCAGTACTTC.